The 11 T cell receptor beta chains below all came from one sample that was sequenced in a study of blood T cell repertoires in COVID-19. This table comes from immunoSEQ multiplex PCR, and its TCRdb copy is limited to in-frame clones, with some not included. The data show 95,000 to 120,000 clones, with roughly 84% seen just once and under 9% held by the top ten. Sequenced: peripheral blood. These receptors were taken from a woman aged 70-85 years who had recovered from COVID-19.

This sequence joins TRBV7-3 and TRBJ2-2; D not resolved. The CDR3 is 13 residues long. V was pared by 2 bases and J by 4 bases, with 5 bases between. Germline V gene sequence: CDR1 SGHTA, CDR2 FQGTGA. CDR3 region: CASSLAATGELFF. Here the CDR3 DNA reads TGTGCCAGCAGCTTAGCGGCCACCGGGGAGCTGTTTTTT.

On this clone: This sample includes further DNA sequences coding for the same CDR3. The chain uses TRBV3-1 (or the pseudogene TRBV3-2) and TRBJ2-1, with D perhaps TRBD2 (5 bases). Germline CDR1 LGHDT, CDR2 YNNKEL (reference sequence). V lost 2 bases and J 9 bases, leaving 8 bases between the germline ends. This CDR3 region has 12 residues. CDR3: CASSQSAGEQFF. The CDR3 DNA reads TGTGCCAGCAGCCAATCGGCGGGTGAGCAGTTCTTC.

V usage is TRBV18 and J usage is TRBJ1-5; 9 bases fit TRBD1. Germline V gives CDR1 KGHSH, CDR2 LQKENI. V trimming: 6 bases; J trimming: 5 bases; junction bases outside the gene matches: 8. The CDR3 runs 15 residues. The CDR3 is CASSPGTGNDQPQHF. Written as DNA, the CDR3 is TGTGCCAGCTCGCCCGGGACAGGGAACGATCAGCCCCAGCATTTT.

This chain links TRBV7-9 with TRBJ2-1; D is perhaps TRBD2 (5 bases). CDR3 length: 17 residues. Deletions cut 5 bases from V and 5 bases from J, with 22 bases between. Germline CDR1 reads SEHNR; CDR2 reads FQNEAQ (reference sequence). This CDR3 reads CASSRTPGGLGHNEQFF. CDR3 sequence (DNA): TGTGCCAGCAGCCGCACCCCCGGAGGTTTAGGGCACAATGAGCAGTTCTTC.

The V gene is TRBV28, the J gene TRBJ1-2; perhaps TRBD1 as D (6 bases). The CDR3 extends over 13 amino acids. Germline loops: CDR1 MDHEN, CDR2 SYDVKM. V lost 5 bases to trimming and J lost 3 bases, with 10 bases between them. CDR3 residues: CASSQGGDYGYTF. The CDR3 DNA reads TGTGCCAGCAGTCAAGGGGGGGACTATGGCTACACCTTC.

The chain combines TRBV9 with TRBJ1-4; D may be TRBD1 (6 bases). The CDR3 covers 16 residues. V was trimmed by 4 bases and J by 8 bases, leaving 21 bases between them. Germline loops: CDR1 SGDLS, CDR2 YYNGEE. The CDR3: CASSLGGGPSGEKLFF. CDR3 sequence (DNA): TGTGCCAGCAGCCTAGGCGGGGGGCCCTCTGGGGAAAAACTGTTTTTT.

The chain carries TRBV6-5 and TRBJ2-5; 7 bases match TRBD1. V was pared by 0 bases and J by 5 bases, with 3 bases of the junction left unmatched. This CDR3 is built from 14 residues. Germline V lookup: CDR1 MNHEY, CDR2 SVGAGI. For the CDR3, the DNA is TGTGCCAGCAGTTACTCCCACAGGGGTGAGACCCAGTACTTC. It yields the protein CASSYSHRGETQYF.

This clone was detected only once. The chain recombines TRBV9 with TRBJ1-4; TRBD1 is a possible D gene (5 bases). From germline, CDR1 is SGDLS and CDR2 YYNGEE. The CDR3 is made up of 14 amino acids. V lost 5 bases and J 7 bases, leaving 15 bases between the germline ends. CDR3 DNA sequence: TGTGCCAGCAGTCTTCAGGGAGGGAGTGAAAAACTGTTTTTT. It encodes CASSLQGGSEKLFF. The full variable domain, with the rest looked up from reference TRBV9 and TRBJ1-4, is DSGVTQTPKHLITATGQRVTLRCSPRSGDLSVYWYQQSLDQGLQFLIQYYNGEERAKGNILERFSAQQFPDLHSELNLSSLELGDSALYFCASSLQGGSEKLFFGSGTQLSVL.

V is TRBV9 and J is TRBJ2-1; TRBD2 is a possible D gene (6 bases). CDR3 length: 17 residues. V was pared by 0 bases and J by 6 bases, with 19 bases between. The germline V gene has CDR1 SGDLS and CDR2 YYNGEE. The chain's CDR3 is CASSVGPGAGQSNEQFF. CDR3 DNA sequence: TGTGCCAGCAGCGTAGGACCGGGAGCGGGTCAGAGCAATGAGCAGTTCTTC.

The chain recombines TRBV7-3 with TRBJ2-1, with unresolved D. This CDR3 is 14 amino acids long. Per the germline V gene, CDR1 is SGHTA and CDR2 is FQGTGA. V was clipped by 3 bases and J by 6 bases, with 12 bases between them. The DNA of the CDR3 is TGTGCCAGCAGCTTTTCCCCAAGCTCCAATGAGCAGTTCTTC. The encoded protein is CASSFSPSSNEQFF.

The chain joins TRBV18 to TRBJ2-5; 8 nucleotides match TRBD1. The CDR3 totals 15 residues. Germline CDR1 is KGHSH and CDR2 is LQKENI. Trimming at V came to 1 base and at J to 5 bases, leaving 6 bases not matched to a gene. This CDR3 is CASSPRQGAGETQYF. For the CDR3, the DNA is TGTGCCAGCTCACCACGGCAGGGGGCTGGGGAGACCCAGTACTTC. The complete variable domain, with remaining parts taken from reference TRBV18 and TRBJ2-5, reads NAGVMQNPRHLVRRRGQEARLRCSPMKGHSHVYWYRQLPEEGLKFMVYLQKENIIDESGMPKERFSAEFPKEGPSILRIQQVVRGDSAAYFCASSPRQGAGETQYFGPGTRLLVL.